This TCR beta chain was recovered during a study of cytomegalovirus exposure and HLA in healthy donors. Findings of the study overall: Information on immune exposure was restricted to one variable (CMV serostatus). An analysis done earlier found most TCR beta V segments productive about 90% or about 30% of the time.

It was with 60 Vbeta and 13 Jbeta primers that the PCR ran. Some clones are missing from TCRdb's copy, which holds only in-frame ones; the method was immunoSEQ multiplex PCR. This table has 150,000 to 200,000 clones, roughly 80% appearing once. Trimming took 10 bases from V and 2 from J, leaving 12 bases between them. CDR1 ENHRY and CDR2 SYGVKD come from the germline V gene. This CDR3 spans 14 amino acids. As to this clone: Its cognate antigen is unknown.

The genes are TRBV10-3 and TRBJ1-6; no clear D gene. Material: PBMCs. The TCR originated in a woman in her thirties in good health and CMV-seropositive. The CDR3 DNA reads TGTGCCACCTTGACCGGGACCTATAATTCACCCCTCCACTTT. Encoded protein: CATLTGTYNSPLHF.